The 7 T cell receptor beta chains in this list originate from one sample, sequenced in a study of T cells after yellow fever vaccination. TCRdb analysed the 5' RACE reads with MiXCR anew, one entry per CDR3 protein. The data contain under 100,000 distinct CDR3 sequences, roughly 5.8% of them singletons. Here the sequenced sample was CD8+ T cells sorted from PBMCs, taken 10 days after the yellow fever booster vaccination. The receptor set was obtained from a man between 18 and 35 years old who received the YFV17D yellow fever vaccine.

This clonotype was detected only a few times. This chain uses TRBV14 with TRBJ2-7, with TRBD1 matching over 8 bases. The V gene's germline CDR1 is SGHDN and CDR2 FVKESK. After removal of 1 base from V and 4 bases from J, the junction contained 6 bases not matched to a gene. This CDR3 is built from 15 residues. This CDR3 reads CASSQAQGARYEQYF. In DNA form, the CDR3 reads TGTGCCAGCAGCCAAGCGCAGGGGGCGCGTTACGAGCAGTACTTC. Drawing the rest from reference TRBV14 and TRBJ2-7, the complete variable domain is EAGVTQFPSHSVIEKGQTVTLRCDPISGHDNLYWYRRVMGKEIKFLLHFVKESKQDESGMPNNRFLAERTGGTYSTLKVQPAELEDSGVYFCASSQAQGARYEQYFGPGTRLTVT.

V and J are TRBV7-6 and TRBJ2-3; D is perhaps TRBD2 (5 bases). V lost 3 bases and J 0 bases, leaving 19 bases between the germline ends. The CDR3 runs to 18 residues. In germline, CDR1 is SGHVS, CDR2 FNYEAQ. The CDR3 DNA follows: TGTGCCAGCAGCTTCGAAGGGAGTAAGGGAGCTAGCACAGATACGCAGTATTTT. It encodes CASSFEGSKGASTDTQYF.

The genes are TRBV12-3 or TRBV12-4 and TRBJ2-1; 10 bases match TRBD1. The CDR3 is 16 residues long. V shed 8 bases and J 6 bases; nucleotides not matched to a gene: 13. CDR3 residues: CASRSGGTGEPNEQFF. The CDR3 DNA reads TGTGCCAGCCGGAGTGGAGGGACAGGGGAACCCAATGAGCAGTTCTTC.

This chain uses TRBV29-1 with TRBJ2-7; D possibly corresponds to TRBD1 (5 bases). Germline lookup yields CDR1 SQVTM and CDR2 ANQGSEA. The CDR3 sequence is 13 residues long. V was cut by 5 bases and J by 1 base, with 12 bases left in between. CDR3 loop: CSVRPGWSYEQYF. CDR3 DNA sequence: TGCAGCGTTCGACCAGGGTGGTCCTACGAGCAGTACTTC.

This clonotype was seen a few times. The chain employs TRBV5-4 and TRBJ2-1, with 7 bases identical to TRBD1. This CDR3 region has 14 residues. V shed 2 bases, J shed 5 bases, and the junction held 4 bases outside the gene matches. Germline CDR1 and CDR2: SGHNT and YYREEE (reference sequence). The CDR3 DNA is TGTGCCAGCAGCTTCGGGACAGCAAACAATGAGCAGTTCTTC. Its protein is CASSFGTANNEQFF.

The genes are TRBV12-5 and TRBJ1-2; TRBD1 matches 7 bases. With 3 bases clipped from V and 2 bases from J, the junction kept 15 bases outside the gene matches. The CDR3 is 18 amino acids. Looked up from germline, CDR1 is LGHNT and CDR2 is FRNRAP. DNA for the CDR3: TGTGCTAGTGGTTTCCGACTCCAACGGACAGGAAAGAACTATGGCTACACCTTC. Translated: CASGFRLQRTGKNYGYTF.

This rearrangement joins TRBV3-1 to TRBJ1-5, with TRBD1 identical over 10 bases. The CDR3 covers 17 residues. V trimming: 5 bases; J trimming: 1 base; junction bases outside the gene matches: 8. The V gene's germline CDR1 is LGHDT and CDR2 YNNKEL (reference sequence). This chain's CDR3 is CASSIGTGATSNQPQHF. The CDR3 coding sequence is TGTGCCAGCAGCATCGGGACAGGGGCCACCAGCAATCAGCCCCAGCATTTT. The full variable domain, rest sourced from reference TRBV3-1 and TRBJ1-5, is DTAVSQTPKYLVTQMGNDKSIKCEQNLGHDTMYWYKQDSKKFLKIMFSYNNKELIINETVPNRFSPKSPDKAHLNLHINSLELGDSAVYFCASSIGTGATSNQPQHFGDGTRLSIL.